This TCR beta chain appears in the sequencing data of a study of STAT5B mutations in CD4+ large granular lymphocyte leukemia. Germline CDR1 is LGHNA and CDR2 is YNFKEQ. V lost 1 base to trimming and J lost 2 bases, with 9 bases between them. The CDR3 is 14 amino acids. Sequencing was at survey level. As handled by the study authors: Lowest detectable productive clonotype frequency was 2.59 x 10-5. Some clones are missing from TCRdb's copy, which holds only in-frame ones; the method was immunoSEQ multiplex PCR. Clonal size and the V and J genes are those of that table, whereas D and trimming came from the DNA. The sample records 40,000 to 55,000 clones, about 86% being singletons.

The sequenced material came from CD4+ T cells from blood buffy coats. The V gene is TRBV4-2, the J gene TRBJ2-7; no clear D. This sequence was found in a human donor in good health. As DNA, the CDR3 is TGTGCCAGCAGCCAAGTCGGCAGCACCTACGAGCAGTACTTC. Translated: CASSQVGSTYEQYF.